Each of the 25 T cell receptor beta chains below was sequenced from the same sample in a study of tumor-infiltrating lymphocytes in glioblastoma multiforme. Three nested ARM-PCR rounds with V-beta and C-beta primers built TCRB libraries. TCRdb fed the multiplex PCR reads into MiXCR, producing one record per CDR3 protein. The repertoire consists of almost 15,000 distinct CDR3 sequences, with about 69% occurring once and the leading ten covering about 50%. Sequencing was carried out using brain tumor tissue. These receptors all stem from a male donor with glioblastoma.

This clonotype is judged medium-sized (0.01 to 0.1%). V gene TRBV28 combines with J gene TRBJ2-7; 8 bases align to TRBD1. Germline V gene lookup returns CDR1 MDHEN and CDR2 SYDVKM. V was clipped by 3 bases and J by 4 bases; unmatched bases: 8. CDR3 length: 15 amino acids. CDR3 nucleotides: TGTGCCAGCAGTTTTCTGGCAGGGGGCGCTTACGAGCAGTACTTC. Its protein product is CASSFLAGGAYEQYF.

The chain recombines TRBV11-2 with TRBJ2-1; TRBD2 is a possible D gene (5 bases). From germline, CDR1 is SGHAT and CDR2 FQNNGV. The length of the CDR3 is 17 residues. V was pared by 2 bases and J by 1 base, with 15 bases between. CDR3 nucleotide sequence: TGTGCCAGCAGCTTAAGGTGGGAGACGACTTCCTACAATGAGCAGTTCTTC. Amino acids: CASSLRWETTSYNEQFF.

A note on this clonotype: This likely comes from a read error, as the CDR3 has no conserved phenylalanine or tryptophan at its end. V and J are TRBV10-3 and TRBJ2-5; D gene ambiguous. Trimming shortened V by 4 bases and J by 5 bases, and 14 bases separated the two germline ends. The CDR3 consists of 14 residues. Germline V CDR1 and CDR2: ENHRY, SYGVKD. The CDR3 nucleotides are TGTGCCATCAGTGGGCCTGACACCGGGGAGACCCAGTACTCC. Its translation is CAISGPDTGETQYS.

This clonotype was picked up one time. This chain links TRBV4-2 with TRBJ2-7; D is unclear. The CDR3 totals 14 residues. The V end lost 0 bases, the J end lost 4 bases, and 10 bases lay between the germline ends. The V gene's germline CDR1 is LGHNA and CDR2 YNFKEQ. This CDR3 reads CASSQDTARYEQYF. The CDR3 DNA follows: TGTGCCAGCAGCCAAGATACCGCAAGGTACGAGCAGTACTTC.

There are a few counts of this clonotype. The chain uses TRBV4-1 and TRBJ1-5; D remains ambiguous. The CDR3 spans 16 residues. Trimming left V 1 base short and J 1 base short, with 11 bases between. Germline CDR1 reads MGHRA; CDR2 reads YSYEKL. The CDR3 DNA reads TGCGCCAGCAGCCAAGTCGCTGGGGTAAGCAATCAGCCCCAGCATTTT. Protein sequence: CASSQVAGVSNQPQHF.

The V and J genes are TRBV6-5 and TRBJ2-7, with a weak D call TRBD1 (6 bases). V lost 0 bases to trimming and J lost 2 bases, with 8 bases between them. CDR1 and CDR2 (germline): MNHEY, SVGAGI. The CDR3 covers 14 residues. CDR3 nucleotides: TGTGCCAGCAGTTACTCGCACAGGGCCTACGAGCAGTACTTC. It yields the protein CASSYSHRAYEQYF.

For this clonotype: Since the CDR3 does not end with the conserved phenylalanine or tryptophan, this likely comes from a read error. The DNA is left out, because the CDR3 cannot be placed on it with certainty; the CDR3 is given as TCRdb lists it. CDR3 sequence reads: CASSLLAGVYNEQSL. This sequence joins TRBV11-1 and TRBJ2-1; the table's TRBD2 call for D was not verified on the DNA. Both ends counted, the CDR3 spans 15 residues. From germline, CDR1 is SGHAT and CDR2 FQDESV (reference sequence).

The chain links TRBV11-2 to TRBJ2-2, with no clear D. The germline gives CDR1 SGHAT, CDR2 FQNNGV. The CDR3 runs 14 residues. The V and J ends lost 8 bases and 6 bases respectively, with 16 bases between them. This chain's CDR3 is CASSGQSYAGELFF. CDR3 nucleotide sequence: TGTGCCAGCTCTGGGCAGTCCTACGCCGGGGAGCTGTTTTTT. The full variable domain, its missing parts supplied by reference TRBV11-2 and TRBJ2-2, is EAGVAQSPRYKIIEKRQSVAFWCNPISGHATLYWYQQILGQGPKLLIQFQNNGVVDDSQLPKDRFSAERLKGVDSTLKIQPAKLEDSAVYLCASSGQSYAGELFFGEGSRLTVL.

Worth noting for this clonotype: At one end the junction does not follow the germline gene, possibly because of a read error. J is TRBJ1-1 and V is TRBV6-1, with D possibly being TRBD1 (5 bases). CDR1 MNHNS and CDR2 SASEGT come from the germline V gene. CDR3 size: 15 residues. CDR3 in amino acids: CASSPGRGLGTEAFF. CDR3 bases: TGTGCCAGCAGTCCGGGACGGGGGTTGGGCACTGAAGCTTTCTTC.

The chain joins TRBV11-2 to TRBJ2-3, with D hard to call. The V gene lost 5 bases and the J gene lost 2 bases, with 5 bases spanning the gap. Germline V gene data show CDR1 as SGHAT and CDR2 as FQNNGV. This CDR3 contains 12 residues. The CDR3 region is CASSSTTDTQYF. The CDR3 bases are TGTGCCAGCAGCAGTACCACAGATACGCAGTATTTT. The complete variable domain, with remaining parts taken from reference TRBV11-2 and TRBJ2-3, reads EAGVAQSPRYKIIEKRQSVAFWCNPISGHATLYWYQQILGQGPKLLIQFQNNGVVDDSQLPKDRFSAERLKGVDSTLKIQPAKLEDSAVYLCASSSTTDTQYFGPGTRLTVL.

J is TRBJ2-5 and V is TRBV11-2; D perhaps matches TRBD1 (6 bases). The ends were cut back, 5 bases at V and 5 bases at J, with 12 bases in the middle. The CDR3 is 13 amino acids. Germline V gene lookup returns CDR1 SGHAT and CDR2 FQNNGV. CDR3 sequence (DNA): TGTGCCAGCAGCCCAGGGGTAACGGAGACCCAGTACTTC. Translating gives CASSPGVTETQYF.

Points on this clonotype: At one end the junction does not follow the germline gene, possibly because of a read error. The chain combines TRBV11-2 with TRBJ1-5; D unclear. Germline V gene lookup returns CDR1 SGHAT and CDR2 FQNNGV. The CDR3 spans 13 residues. The CDR3 is CTSRSLVDGSQHF. In nucleotides, the CDR3 is TGTACCAGCCGCTCACTGGTGGACGGTAGCCAGCATTTT.

Of note for this clonotype: At one boundary the junction diverges from the germline segment, which might be a read error. The rearrangement uses TRBV11-1 and TRBJ2-1; 7 nucleotides align to TRBD2. Per the germline V gene, CDR1 is SGHAT and CDR2 is FQDESV (reference sequence). The CDR3 sequence is 15 residues long. The CDR3 bases are TGCGCCAGCAACTTACTAGCGAGAGTTTACAATGAGCGGTTCTTC. This sequence encodes CASNLLARVYNERFF.

In this sample, this clonotype turned up many times. The chain is built from TRBV18 and TRBJ2-6, with D perhaps matching TRBD1 (5 bases). Trimming shortened V by 7 bases and J by 0 bases, and 7 bases separated the two germline ends. This CDR3 is 14 amino acids long. Germline lookup yields CDR1 KGHSH and CDR2 LQKENI. The CDR3 sequence is CASYDSSGANVLTF. The CDR3 bases are TGTGCCAGCTACGACAGCTCTGGGGCCAACGTCCTGACTTTC.

This chain joins TRBV28 and TRBJ2-2, with a weak D call TRBD2 (6 bases). The CDR3 has 13 residues. Germline CDR1 MDHEN, CDR2 SYDVKM. V was shortened by 6 bases and J by 6 bases, with 11 bases between the two germline ends. CDR3 sequence (DNA): TGTGCCAGCAGATTGAGGGAGGCCGGGGAGCTGTTTTTT. The encoded protein is CASRLREAGELFF.

The table lists this clonotype with many counts. In this CDR3 the conserved last residue, phenylalanine or tryptophan, is missing, so a read error is likely. V and J are TRBV5-1 and TRBJ2-4; D gene uncertain. Trimming shortened V by 0 bases and J by 5 bases, and 9 bases separated the two germline ends. There are 14 residues in the CDR3. The germline V gene encodes CDR1 SGHRS and CDR2 YFSETQ. In nucleotides, the CDR3 is TGCGCCAGCAGCTTGGGTAGCAGAGAAAACATTCAGTACCTC. Translated: CASSLGSRENIQYL.

The gene calls are TRBV11-3 and TRBJ2-7, with D unresolved. In germline, CDR1 is SGHNT, CDR2 YENEEA. V shed 0 bases and J shed 5 bases, with 2 bases lying between them. CDR3 length equals 11 residues. CDR3 bases: TGTGCCAGCAGCTTAGATGACGAGCAGTACTTC. This codes for CASSLDDEQYF.

Note on this clonotype: A much larger clone sits a single nucleotide away, making a read error possible. The chain links TRBV7-9 to TRBJ2-1, with TRBD2 identical over 8 bases. The length of the CDR3 is 15 residues. Germline V gene data show CDR1 as SEHNR and CDR2 as FQNEAQ (reference sequence). The CDR3 spells CSSRSPSGRGDEQFF. The CDR3 bases are TGTTCCAGCAGAAGTCCGAGCGGGAGAGGCGATGAGCAGTTCTTC.

This clonotype was seen a few times. This sequence joins TRBV5-4 and TRBJ2-1; D uncertain. Per the germline V gene, CDR1 is SGHNT and CDR2 is YYREEE (reference sequence). V was cut by 0 bases and J by 7 bases, with 14 bases left in between. The length of the CDR3 is 15 residues. The CDR3 DNA is TGTGCCAGCAGCTTGGGGAATAGCCGGATAAATGAGCAGTTCTTC. Translating gives CASSLGNSRINEQFF.

The chain joins TRBV20-1 to TRBJ1-5; maybe TRBD1 (5 bases). V lost 7 bases and J 4 bases, leaving 17 bases between the germline ends. Germline V gives CDR1 DFQATT, CDR2 SNEGSKA (reference sequence). The CDR3 consists of 14 residues. DNA of the CDR3: TGCAGTGTTCGGGGGGATTCTAGTAATCAGCCCCAGCATTTT. Translated, it gives CSVRGDSSNQPQHF.

Remarks on this clonotype: The CDR3 does not end in the conserved phenylalanine or tryptophan, so this is likely a read error. The chain is built from TRBV11-2 and TRBJ2-2; maybe TRBD2 (5 bases). The CDR3 spans 20 residues. CDR1 is SGHAT and CDR2 is FQNNGV in the germline V gene. CDR3: CASTPSFGQGLAVNTGELFY. CDR3 DNA: TGTGCCAGCACCCCCTCATTCGGCCAAGGGCTAGCTGTAAACACTGGGGAGCTGTTTTAT.

Worth noting for this clonotype: At one of its ends the junction is not consistent with the germline gene, which may arise from a read error. V and J are TRBV29-1 and TRBJ2-5, with D maybe TRBD2 (9 bases). Germline assignment: CDR1 SQVTM and CDR2 ANQGSEA. This CDR3 has 17 amino acids. The CDR3: CSVRTSVRPRGQEAQHF. The CDR3 DNA is TGCAGCGTGAGGACTAGCGTGAGACCCAGGGGGCAAGAGGCCCAGCACTTC.

The J gene is TRBJ2-5, the V gene TRBV4-2, with no clear D. Trimming cost V 4 bases and J 2 bases, with 17 bases left between them. The CDR3 sequence is 16 residues long. CDR1 is LGHNA, CDR2 YNFKEQ, per germline. The CDR3 sequence is CASSPTRGSGQETQYF. In DNA, the CDR3 is TGTGCCAGCAGCCCTACACGAGGATCTGGACAAGAGACCCAGTACTTC.

On this clonotype itself: A much larger clonotype is one base distant, so this may be a read error. The CDR3 does not close with the conserved phenylalanine or tryptophan, likely indicating a read error. The rearrangement uses TRBV6-5 and TRBJ2-7; no reliable D call. The V gene's germline CDR1 is MNHEY and CDR2 SVGAGI. This CDR3 has 10 residues. V was trimmed by 5 bases and J by 7 bases, leaving 6 bases between them. The CDR3 coding sequence is TGTGCCAGCAGTGCCACAGAGCAGTACTTA. It translates to CASSATEQYL.

The chain has TRBV20-1 and TRBJ1-1; D remains ambiguous. The CDR3 has 12 residues. Germline-derived CDR1 and CDR2 are DFQATT and SNEGSKA (reference sequence). Trimming removed 0 bases at V and 3 bases at J, with 5 bases between. CDR3 in amino acids: CSAREMDTEAFF. CDR3 sequence (DNA): TGCAGTGCTAGAGAAATGGACACTGAAGCTTTCTTT.